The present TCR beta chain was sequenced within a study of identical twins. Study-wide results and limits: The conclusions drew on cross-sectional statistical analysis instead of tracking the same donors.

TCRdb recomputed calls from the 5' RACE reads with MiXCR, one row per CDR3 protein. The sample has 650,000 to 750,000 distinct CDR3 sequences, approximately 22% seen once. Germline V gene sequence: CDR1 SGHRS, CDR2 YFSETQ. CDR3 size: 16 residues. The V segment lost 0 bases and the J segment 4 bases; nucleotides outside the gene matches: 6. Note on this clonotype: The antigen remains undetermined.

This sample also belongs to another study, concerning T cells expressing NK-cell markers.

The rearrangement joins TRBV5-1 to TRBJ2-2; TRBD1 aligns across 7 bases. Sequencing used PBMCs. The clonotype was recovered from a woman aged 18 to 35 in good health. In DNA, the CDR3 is TGCGCCAGCAGCTTGGGACAGGGTCCACCCACCGGGGAGCTGTTTTTT. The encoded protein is CASSLGQGPPTGELFF. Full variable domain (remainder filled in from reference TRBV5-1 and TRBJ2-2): KAGVTQTPRYLIKTRGQQVTLSCSPISGHRSVSWYQQTPGQGLQFLFEYFSETQRNKGNFPGRFSGRQFSNSRSEMNVSTLELGDSALYLCASSLGQGPPTGELFFGEGSRLTVL.